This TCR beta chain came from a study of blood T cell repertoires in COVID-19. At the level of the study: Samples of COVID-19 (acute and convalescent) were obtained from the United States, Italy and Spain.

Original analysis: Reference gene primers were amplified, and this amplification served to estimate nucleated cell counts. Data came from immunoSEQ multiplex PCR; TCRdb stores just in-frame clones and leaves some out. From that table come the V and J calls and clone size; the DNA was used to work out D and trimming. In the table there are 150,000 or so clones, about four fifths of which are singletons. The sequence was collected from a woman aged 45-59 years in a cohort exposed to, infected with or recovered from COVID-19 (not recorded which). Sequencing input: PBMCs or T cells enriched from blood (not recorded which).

CDR3 in amino acids: CASSSRLVGYTF. CDR3 coding DNA: TGTGCCAGCAGCTCGAGGCTGGTTGGCTACACCTTC. This chain connects TRBV13 to TRBJ1-2; D gene uncertain. Per the germline V gene, CDR1 is PRHDT and CDR2 is FYEKMQ (reference sequence). The CDR3 covers 12 residues. V dropped 4 bases and J dropped 7 bases, with 10 bases sitting between them.